These 27 T cell receptor beta chains were sequenced from one sample in a study of PD-L1 blockade in urothelial cancer. Described time point: peripheral blood 6 weeks after treatment start. Libraries were prepared by immunoSEQ multiplex PCR; TCRdb keeps only in-frame clonotypes and omits some of them. The sample holds 100,000 to 150,000 clones; roughly 86% are singletons and the top ten take about 2.4%. The sequences come from PBMCs, collected around atezolizumab (anti-PD-L1) treatment. Receptor source: a man over 45 with urothelial cancer.

This CDR3 reads CASSLGLAGLLNEQFF. CDR3 sequence (DNA): TGTGCCAGCAGCTTGGGGCTAGCGGGGCTACTCAATGAGCAGTTCTTC. The genes are TRBV5-5 and TRBJ2-1; 9 nucleotides align to TRBD2. The CDR3 runs to 16 residues. From germline, CDR1 is SGHKS and CDR2 YYEKEE (reference sequence). J gave up 6 bases and V 0 bases, and 7 bases lay outside the gene matches. The whole variable domain, filled in from reference TRBV5-5 and TRBJ2-1, reads DAGVTQSPTHLIKTRGQQVTLRCSPISGHKSVSWYQQVLGQGPQFIFQYYEKEERGRGNFPDRFSARQFPNYSSELNVNALLLGDSALYLCASSLGLAGLLNEQFFGPGTRLTVL.

On this clone itself: At one end, the junction sequence differs from germline, possibly due to a read error. This chain uses TRBV29-1 with TRBJ2-1; a weak D match, TRBD2 (6 bases). Germline-derived CDR1 and CDR2 are SQVTM and ANQGSEA. This CDR3 is 12 amino acids long. CDR3 loop: CSGVYTYNEQFF. The CDR3 nucleotides are TGTTCGGGGGTATACACGTACAATGAGCAGTTCTTC.

The rearrangement uses TRBV4-1 and TRBJ2-3; 14 bases line up with TRBD2. Germline assignment: CDR1 MGHRA and CDR2 YSYEKL. J lost 2 bases, V lost 4 bases, and 11 bases had no gene match. The CDR3 length is 19 residues. CDR3 nucleotides: TGCGCCAGCAGCCCGGGACTAGCGGGGGTTACGCTCCCCACAGATACGCAGTATTTT. This sequence encodes CASSPGLAGVTLPTDTQYF.

In this sample, this clone turned up once. The rearrangement joins TRBV6-6 to TRBJ2-5, with 7 bases that match TRBD2. Unmatched junction bases numbered 7, after V lost 5 bases and J lost 1 base. This CDR3 is 15 amino acids long. Germline V lookup: CDR1 MNHNY, CDR2 SVGAGI (reference sequence). Here the CDR3 DNA reads TGTGCCAGCAGTGTGGGGGGGGAAAGCCAAGAGACCCAGTACTTC. It translates to CASSVGGESQETQYF.

The count of this clone is one. This chain connects TRBV28 to TRBJ2-7; TRBD1 aligns across 10 bases. The junction had 8 bases not matched to a gene; V was cut back by 4 bases and J by 5 bases. This CDR3 comprises 15 residues. Germline CDR1 reads MDHEN; CDR2 reads SYDVKM. The CDR3 sequence: CASSSAGTGADEQYF. CDR3 DNA: TGTGCCAGCAGTTCAGCCGGGACAGGGGCCGACGAGCAGTACTTC.

The chain uses TRBV11-3 and TRBJ2-7; a weak D match, TRBD1 (6 bases). The CDR3 runs 13 residues. V was trimmed by 4 bases and J by 6 bases, leaving 13 bases between them. The germline CDR1 and CDR2 sequences are SGHNT and YENEEA. CDR3 in DNA: TGTGCCAGCAGCTCAAACCCAGGGGCCGAGCAGTACTTC. This codes for CASSSNPGAEQYF.

The chain carries TRBV6-1 and TRBJ1-5, with 9 bases fitting TRBD1. The germline V gene has CDR1 MNHNS and CDR2 SASEGT. The J segment lost 7 bases and the V segment lost 6 bases, leaving 4 bases of the junction unmatched. This CDR3 has 13 residues. The CDR3 DNA reads as TGTGCCAGCAGGGGGACAGGGACCCAGCCCCAGCATTTT. It yields the protein CASRGTGTQPQHF.

V is TRBV11-2 and J is TRBJ2-7; D might be TRBD1 (6 bases). The CDR3 extends over 13 amino acids. V gave up 3 bases and J gave up 5 bases, with 11 bases separating them. In germline, CDR1 is SGHAT, CDR2 FQNNGV. CDR3 in amino acids: CASSFDRTNEQYF. In DNA form, the CDR3 reads TGTGCCAGCAGCTTTGACAGGACGAACGAGCAGTACTTC.

The chain links TRBV5-6 to TRBJ2-6; D possibly corresponds to TRBD1 (5 bases). Germline V gives CDR1 SGHDT, CDR2 YYEEEE. Trimming pared 2 bases from V and 0 bases from J, leaving 6 bases between. The CDR3 is 15 residues long. The CDR3 nucleotides read TGTGCCAGCAGCTTCAGGGACTCTGGGGCCAACGTCCTGACTTTC. Protein product: CASSFRDSGANVLTF. The full variable domain, with the rest looked up from reference TRBV5-6 and TRBJ2-6, is DAGVTQSPTHLIKTRGQQVTLRCSPKSGHDTVSWYQQALGQGPQFIFQYYEEEERQRGNFPDRFSGHQFPNYSSELNVNALLLGDSALYLCASSFRDSGANVLTFGAGSRLTVL.

The rearrangement links TRBV5-4 to TRBJ1-2; TRBD1 might be the D (6 bases). V lost 6 bases to trimming and J lost 4 bases, with 16 bases between them. Germline V gene sequence: CDR1 SGHNT, CDR2 YYREEE (reference sequence). The CDR3 sequence is 14 residues long. The CDR3 bases are TGTGCCAGCAAACCACCTGGACAGCCCTATGGCTACACCTTC. This gives the protein CASKPPGQPYGYTF.

A single count supports this clone. The rearrangement joins TRBV4-1 to TRBJ1-2; the match to TRBD1 covers 10 bases. CDR1 and CDR2 from the germline V gene are MGHRA and YSYEKL. V lost 3 bases, J lost 8 bases, and 9 bases stayed unmatched. The CDR3 length is 15 residues. CDR3 residues: CASSQGDRGPGGYTF. The CDR3 bases are TGCGCCAGCAGCCAGGGCGACAGGGGGCCGGGGGGCTACACCTTC.

Of note for this clone: Additional DNA sequences in this sample encode the identical CDR3. The chain is built from TRBV7-9 and TRBJ2-7, with D perhaps matching TRBD1 (5 bases). The CDR3 spans 13 residues. Per the germline V gene, CDR1 is SEHNR and CDR2 is FQNEAQ (reference sequence). Trimming pared 3 bases from V and 0 bases from J, leaving 6 bases between. The CDR3 is CASSLDTSYEQYF. The CDR3 DNA reads TGTGCCAGCAGCTTGGACACCTCCTACGAGCAGTACTTC.

The chain combines TRBV6-5 with TRBJ1-5; D is possibly TRBD1 (5 bases). CDR1 and CDR2 from the germline V gene are MNHEY and SVGAGI. Trimming left V 0 bases short and J 9 bases short, with 12 bases between. This CDR3 has 14 amino acids. In nucleotides, the CDR3 is TGTGCCAGCAGTTACTCGAATCGCGGGGGGCCCCAGCATTTT. Translating gives CASSYSNRGGPQHF.

V usage is TRBV7-9 and J usage is TRBJ1-2, with TRBD1 matching 11 bases. There are 14 residues in the CDR3. J lost 7 bases, V lost 3 bases, and 4 bases had no gene match. The V gene's germline CDR1 is SEHNR and CDR2 FQNEAQ (reference sequence). The CDR3 DNA is TGTGCCAGCAGCTTGGACAGGGGGCGCGGTGGCTACACCTTC. Translating gives CASSLDRGRGGYTF.

This clone was recorded many times. The J gene is TRBJ2-5, the V gene TRBV5-1; D is tentatively TRBD1 or TRBD2 (5 bases each). V was cut by 4 bases and J by 1 base, with 20 bases left in between. CDR3 size: 17 residues. The germline V gene has CDR1 SGHRS and CDR2 YFSETQ. CDR3 DNA sequence: TGCGCCAGCAGCCTGGAGGCAGGGTCGGTTCGCCAAGAGACCCAGTACTTC. Translation: CASSLEAGSVRQETQYF.

The chain uses TRBV19 and TRBJ1-6; a possible D gene is TRBD1 (5 bases). This CDR3 has 16 amino acids. Deletions cut 3 bases from V and 0 bases from J, with 9 bases between. CDR1 is LNHDA and CDR2 is SQIVND in the germline V gene (reference sequence). The CDR3 sequence is CASSIGASSYNSPLHF. The CDR3 bases are TGTGCCAGTAGTATTGGGGCAAGCTCCTATAATTCACCCCTCCACTTT.

This clone was detected only once. The V call is TRBV5-1, the J call TRBJ2-1; TRBD2 agrees at 9 bases. The CDR3 length is 16 residues. The V and J ends lost 0 bases and 6 bases, in that order; junction bases with no gene match: 7. Germline assignment: CDR1 SGHRS and CDR2 YFSETQ. CDR3 nucleotide sequence: TGCGCCAGCAGCTTGGTGGCTAGCGGGATGTTCAATGAGCAGTTCTTC. Its protein product is CASSLVASGMFNEQFF.

The chain employs TRBV19 and TRBJ2-1, with 7 bases matching TRBD2. Losses at the gene ends were 6 bases for V and 1 base for J; bases not matched to a gene: 0. The CDR3 consists of 13 residues. Germline V CDR1 and CDR2: LNHDA, SQIVND (reference sequence). The CDR3 loop is CASRRESYNEQFF. The CDR3, as DNA: TGTGCCAGTAGGCGGGAGTCCTACAATGAGCAGTTCTTC.

This rearrangement joins TRBV5-4 to TRBJ2-1, with a weak D call TRBD2 (5 bases). V was shortened by 0 bases and J by 6 bases, with 13 bases between the two germline ends. This CDR3 has 15 amino acids. The germline gives CDR1 SGHNT, CDR2 YYREEE (reference sequence). CDR3 bases: TGTGCCAGCAGCTTGGAGCTAGCAACCTCCAATGAGCAGTTCTTC. This sequence encodes CASSLELATSNEQFF.

The rearrangement uses TRBV28 and TRBJ2-3; 7 bases map to TRBD1. Per germline, CDR1 MDHEN and CDR2 SYDVKM. Trimming cost V 3 bases and J 10 bases; bases outside gene matches: 7. The CDR3 covers 13 residues. CDR3 protein: CASSFGTVVPQYF. As DNA, the CDR3 is TGTGCCAGCAGTTTTGGGACAGTGGTTCCGCAGTATTTT.

The CDR3 DNA reads as TGTGCCAGCAGCTCCACAAGCGGGACGACCTACGAGCAGTACTTC. The encoded protein is CASSSTSGTTYEQYF. The V gene is TRBV5-5, the J gene TRBJ2-7, with TRBD2 matching over 7 bases. CDR1 is SGHKS and CDR2 is YYEKEE in the germline V gene (reference sequence). V trimming: 3 bases; J trimming: 2 bases; junction bases outside the gene matches: 8. This CDR3 region has 15 residues.

This clone was observed once. The chain employs TRBV5-1 and TRBJ1-2; D unresolved. The CDR3 has 15 residues. CDR1 and CDR2 from the germline V gene are SGHRS and YFSETQ. V was pared by 0 bases and J by 6 bases, with 15 bases between. Written as DNA, the CDR3 is TGCGCCAGCAGCTTGGTTTCCGGGAATGCGCATGGCTACACCTTC. This gives the protein CASSLVSGNAHGYTF.

The genes are TRBV28 and TRBJ2-5; TRBD1 aligns across 9 bases. Germline loops: CDR1 MDHEN, CDR2 SYDVKM. The CDR3 runs 14 residues. V lost 7 bases, J lost 2 bases, and 5 bases stayed unmatched. CDR3 amino acids: CASNEGTGQETQYF. The CDR3 nucleotides are TGTGCCAGCAACGAAGGGACAGGGCAAGAGACCCAGTACTTC.

The chain recombines TRBV7-9 with TRBJ1-2; 7 nucleotides match TRBD1. Germline V gene sequence: CDR1 SEHNR, CDR2 FQNEAQ (reference sequence). The trim removed 2 bases at V and 4 bases at J, leaving 7 bases unmatched. CDR3 length equals 15 residues. The CDR3 DNA is TGTGCCAGCAGCTTATCGCAGGGGGGAGGCTATGGCTACACCTTC. It codes for CASSLSQGGGYGYTF.

V gene TRBV11-2 combines with J gene TRBJ2-1, with no clear D. Trimming shortened V by 5 bases and J by 0 bases, and 11 bases separated the two germline ends. The V gene's germline CDR1 is SGHAT and CDR2 FQNNGV. The CDR3 runs to 15 residues. CDR3 nucleotides: TGTGCCAGCAGCCCCATTTTGAGCTCCTACAATGAGCAGTTCTTC. It is translated as CASSPILSSYNEQFF.

The chain combines TRBV27 with TRBJ2-1; 11 nucleotides match TRBD2. Germline V gives CDR1 MNHEY, CDR2 SMNVEV (reference sequence). Trimming at V came to 4 bases and at J to 8 bases, leaving 7 bases not matched to a gene. This CDR3 is 15 amino acids long. The CDR3 region is CASSSSGGRGDEQFF. DNA for the CDR3: TGTGCCAGCAGTTCTAGCGGGGGGCGTGGCGATGAGCAGTTCTTC.

Turning to this clone: The sample has other DNA sequences that encode this CDR3 too. V usage is TRBV9 and J usage is TRBJ2-1, with TRBD2 matching over 10 bases. Looked up from germline, CDR1 is SGDLS and CDR2 is YYNGEE. V shed 0 bases and J 4 bases; nucleotides not matched to a gene: 1. The CDR3 has 15 residues. CDR3 bases: TGTGCCAGCAGCGTAGGGACTAGCGGTTACAATGAGCAGTTCTTC. This translates into CASSVGTSGYNEQFF.